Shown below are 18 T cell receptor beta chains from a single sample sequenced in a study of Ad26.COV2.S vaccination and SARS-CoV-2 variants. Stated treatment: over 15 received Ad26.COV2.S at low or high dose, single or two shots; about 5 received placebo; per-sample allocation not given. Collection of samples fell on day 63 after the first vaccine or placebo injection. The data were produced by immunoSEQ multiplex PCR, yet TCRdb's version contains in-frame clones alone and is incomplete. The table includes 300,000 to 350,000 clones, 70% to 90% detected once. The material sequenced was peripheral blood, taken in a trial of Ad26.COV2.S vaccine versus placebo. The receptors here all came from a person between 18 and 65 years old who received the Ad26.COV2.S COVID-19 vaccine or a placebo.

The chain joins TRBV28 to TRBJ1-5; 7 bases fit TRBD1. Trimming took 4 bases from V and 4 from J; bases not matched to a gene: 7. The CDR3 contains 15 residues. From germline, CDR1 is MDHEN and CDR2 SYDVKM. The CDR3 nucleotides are TGTGCCAGCAGTTCTAGGACAGGTTATAATCAGCCCCAGCATTTT. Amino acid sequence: CASSSRTGYNQPQHF. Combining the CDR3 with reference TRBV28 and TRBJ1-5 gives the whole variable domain DVKVTQSSRYLVKRTGEKVFLECVQDMDHENMFWYRQDPGLGLRLIYFSYDVKMKEKGDIPEGYSVSREKKERFSLILESASTNQTSMYLCASSSRTGYNQPQHFGDGTRLSIL.

The CDR3 region is CASSSYRGGTEAFF. The CDR3, as DNA: TGTGCCAGCAGCTCTTACAGGGGTGGCACTGAAGCTTTCTTT. The chain is built from TRBV7-9 and TRBJ1-1; 7 bases line up with TRBD1. CDR1 is SEHNR, CDR2 FQNEAQ, per germline (reference sequence). The junction had 6 bases not matched to a gene; V was cut back by 4 bases and J by 4 bases. The CDR3 covers 14 residues. The complete variable domain, with remaining parts taken from reference TRBV7-9 and TRBJ1-1, reads DTGVSQNPRHKITKRGQNVTFRCDPISEHNRLYWYRQTLGQGPEFLTYFQNEAQLEKSRLLSDRFSAERPKGSFSTLEIQRTEQGDSAMYLCASSSYRGGTEAFFGQGTRLTVV.

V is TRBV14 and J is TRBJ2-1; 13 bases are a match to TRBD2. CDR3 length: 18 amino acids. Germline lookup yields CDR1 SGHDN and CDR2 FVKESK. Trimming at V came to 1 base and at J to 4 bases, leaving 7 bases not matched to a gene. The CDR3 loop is CASSQVSRTSGSYNEQFF. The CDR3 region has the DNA TGTGCCAGCAGCCAAGTCTCTCGGACTAGCGGGAGTTACAATGAGCAGTTCTTC.

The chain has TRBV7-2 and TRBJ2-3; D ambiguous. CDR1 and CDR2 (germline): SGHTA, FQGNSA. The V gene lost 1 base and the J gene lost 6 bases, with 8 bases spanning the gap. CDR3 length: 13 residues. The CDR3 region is CASSLVIGDTQYF. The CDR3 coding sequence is TGTGCCAGCAGCTTAGTAATAGGGGATACGCAGTATTTT.

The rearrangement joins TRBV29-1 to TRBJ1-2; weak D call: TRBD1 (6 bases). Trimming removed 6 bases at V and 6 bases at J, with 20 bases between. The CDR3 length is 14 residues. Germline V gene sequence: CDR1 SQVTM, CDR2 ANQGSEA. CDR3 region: CSVTGPALSDGYTF. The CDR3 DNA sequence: TGCAGCGTAACAGGGCCGGCCCTCTCCGATGGCTACACCTTC.

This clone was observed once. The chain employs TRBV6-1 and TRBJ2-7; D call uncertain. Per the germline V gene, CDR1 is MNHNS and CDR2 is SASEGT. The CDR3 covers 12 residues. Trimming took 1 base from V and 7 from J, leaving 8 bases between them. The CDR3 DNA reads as TGTGCCAGCAGTGAAGGTGTCGGAGAGCAGTACTTC. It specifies CASSEGVGEQYF.

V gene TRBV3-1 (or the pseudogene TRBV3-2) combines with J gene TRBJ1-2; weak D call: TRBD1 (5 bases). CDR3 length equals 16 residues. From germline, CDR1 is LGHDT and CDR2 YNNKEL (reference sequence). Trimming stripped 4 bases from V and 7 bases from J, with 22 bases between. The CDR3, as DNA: TGTGCCAGCAGCCCAGTACAGGTCCGCCGGCTGGGTGGCTACACCTTC. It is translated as CASSPVQVRRLGGYTF.

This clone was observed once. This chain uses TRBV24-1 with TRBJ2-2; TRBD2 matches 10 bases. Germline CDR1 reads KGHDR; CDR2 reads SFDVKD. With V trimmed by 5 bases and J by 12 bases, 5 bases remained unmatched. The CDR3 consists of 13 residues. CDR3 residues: CATSGAGGLQLFF. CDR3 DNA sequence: TGTGCCACCAGTGGAGCGGGGGGGCTTCAGCTGTTTTTT.

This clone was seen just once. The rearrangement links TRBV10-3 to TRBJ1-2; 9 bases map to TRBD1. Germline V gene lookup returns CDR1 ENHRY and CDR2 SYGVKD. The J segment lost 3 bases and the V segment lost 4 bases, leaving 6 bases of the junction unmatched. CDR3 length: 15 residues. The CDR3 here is CAISGTGAPHYGYTF. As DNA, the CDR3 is TGTGCCATCAGTGGGACAGGGGCTCCCCACTATGGCTACACCTTC.

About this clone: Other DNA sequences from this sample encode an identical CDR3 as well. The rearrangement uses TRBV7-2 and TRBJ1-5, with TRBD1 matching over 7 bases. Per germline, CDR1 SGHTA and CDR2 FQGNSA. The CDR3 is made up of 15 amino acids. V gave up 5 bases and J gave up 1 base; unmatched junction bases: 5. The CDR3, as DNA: TGTGCCAGCAGCCTGACAGGGCCAAGCAATCAGCCCCAGCATTTT. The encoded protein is CASSLTGPSNQPQHF.

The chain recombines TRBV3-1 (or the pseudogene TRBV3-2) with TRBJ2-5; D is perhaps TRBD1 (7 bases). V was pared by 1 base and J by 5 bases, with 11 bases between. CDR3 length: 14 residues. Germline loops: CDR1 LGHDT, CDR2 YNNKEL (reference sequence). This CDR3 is CASSQAAGGETQYF. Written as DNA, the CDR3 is TGTGCCAGCAGCCAAGCGGCAGGGGGGGAGACCCAGTACTTC.

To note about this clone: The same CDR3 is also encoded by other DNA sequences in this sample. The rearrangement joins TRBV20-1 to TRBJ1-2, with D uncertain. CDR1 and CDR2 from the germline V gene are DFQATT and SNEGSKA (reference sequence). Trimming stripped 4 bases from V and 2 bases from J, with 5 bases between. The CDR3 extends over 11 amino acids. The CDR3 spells CSATDNYGYTF. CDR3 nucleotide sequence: TGCAGTGCTACCGACAACTATGGCTACACCTTC.

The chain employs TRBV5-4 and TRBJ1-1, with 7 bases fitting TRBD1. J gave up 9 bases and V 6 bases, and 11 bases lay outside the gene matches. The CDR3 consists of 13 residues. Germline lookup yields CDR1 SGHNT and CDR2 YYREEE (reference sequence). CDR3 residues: CASNPAGGQQAFF. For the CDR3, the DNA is TGTGCCAGCAACCCCGCGGGGGGACAGCAAGCTTTCTTT. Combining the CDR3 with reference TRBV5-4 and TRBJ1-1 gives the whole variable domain ETGVTQSPTHLIKTRGQQVTLRCSSQSGHNTVSWYQQALGQGPQFIFQYYREEENGRGNFPPRFSGLQFPNYSSELNVNALELDDSALYLCASNPAGGQQAFFGQGTRLTVV.

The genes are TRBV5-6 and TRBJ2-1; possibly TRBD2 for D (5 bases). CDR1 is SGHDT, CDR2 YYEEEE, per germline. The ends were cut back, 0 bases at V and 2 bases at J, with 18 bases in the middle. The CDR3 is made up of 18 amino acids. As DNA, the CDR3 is TGTGCCAGCAGCTTGGAGAGTAGGCCGGGGTACACCTACAATGAGCAGTTCTTC. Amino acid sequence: CASSLESRPGYTYNEQFF.

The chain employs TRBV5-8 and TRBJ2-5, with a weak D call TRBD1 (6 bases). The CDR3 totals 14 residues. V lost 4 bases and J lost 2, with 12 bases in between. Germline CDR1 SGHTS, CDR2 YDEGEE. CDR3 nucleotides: TGTGCCAGCAGCCTTAGGACAGATCAAGAGACCCAGTACTTC. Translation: CASSLRTDQETQYF.

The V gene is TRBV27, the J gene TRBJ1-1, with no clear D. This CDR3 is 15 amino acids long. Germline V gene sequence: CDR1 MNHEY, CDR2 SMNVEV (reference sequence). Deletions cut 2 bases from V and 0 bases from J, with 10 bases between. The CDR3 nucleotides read TGTGCCAGCAGTTTAGGGGTAGGAATGAACACTGAAGCTTTCTTT. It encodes CASSLGVGMNTEAFF.

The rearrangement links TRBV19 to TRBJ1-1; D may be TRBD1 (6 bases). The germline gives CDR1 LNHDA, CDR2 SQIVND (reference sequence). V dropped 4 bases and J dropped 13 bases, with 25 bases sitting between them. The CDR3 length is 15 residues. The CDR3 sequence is CASSTTAPGQVPLFF. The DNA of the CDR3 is TGTGCCAGTAGTACAACCGCTCCGGGACAAGTTCCGCTTTTCTTT.

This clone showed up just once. The CDR3 DNA sequence: TGTGCCAGCAGCCTCAGGACAGGGAATTCACCCCTCCACTTT. This translates into CASSLRTGNSPLHF. This chain links TRBV2 with TRBJ1-6; 8 nucleotides align to TRBD1. This CDR3 comprises 14 residues. V shed 6 bases and J 7 bases; nucleotides not matched to a gene: 5. Germline values: CDR1 SNHLY, CDR2 FYNNEI.